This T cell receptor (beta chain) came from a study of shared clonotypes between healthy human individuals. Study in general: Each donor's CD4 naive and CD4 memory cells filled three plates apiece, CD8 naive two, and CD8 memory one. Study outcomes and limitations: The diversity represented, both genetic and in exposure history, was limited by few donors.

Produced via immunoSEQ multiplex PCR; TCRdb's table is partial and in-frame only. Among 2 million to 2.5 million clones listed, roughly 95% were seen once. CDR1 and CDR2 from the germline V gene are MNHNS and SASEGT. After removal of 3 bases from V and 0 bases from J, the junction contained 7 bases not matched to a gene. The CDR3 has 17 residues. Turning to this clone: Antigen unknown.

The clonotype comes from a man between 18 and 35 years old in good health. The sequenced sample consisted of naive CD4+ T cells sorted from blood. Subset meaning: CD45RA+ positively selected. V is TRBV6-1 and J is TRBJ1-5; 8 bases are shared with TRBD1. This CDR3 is CASSDRGQFYSNQPQHF. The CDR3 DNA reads TGTGCCAGCAGTGACAGGGGGCAATTTTATAGCAATCAGCCCCAGCATTTT.